The clone carrying this T cell receptor beta chain showed up just once. Antigen unknown. Trimming at V came to 9 bases and at J to 5 bases, leaving 7 bases not matched to a gene. The germline gives CDR1 SGHVT, CDR2 SQSDAQ. CDR3 length equals 14 residues. These data come from a study of vaccination and CD4 T cells after COVID-19. Whole-study context: The study drew post-COVID samples a median around 100 days after diagnosis (range 35 to 161).

The Oncomine TCR Beta short-read assay generated sequence data from the DNA of cultured CD4+ T cells. It was cultured CD4+ T cells from which genomic DNA was extracted. TCRdb analysed the PCR reads with MiXCR anew, one entry per CDR3 protein. Seen here are around 18,000 distinct CDR3 sequences, 53% observed once, and the top ten hold roughly 7%. General study results and limits: Analysis of convalescent patients found that 304 of 307 vaccine-specific clones were spike mono-reactive.

Treatment meaning: approximately nine-day PBMC culture with coronavirus spike peptide pools or control peptides (ViraFEST assay). Per well, more than 1.5 million PBMCs were cultured in the presence of roughly 10 IU/ml IL-2 and roughly 10 ug/ml peptide pools. Sequenced here: CD4+ T cells from blood, cultured in vitro, sampled before SARS-CoV-2 vaccination. J is TRBJ2-5 and V is TRBV7-4; TRBD1 matches 12 bases. The sequence was collected from a human donor who had recovered from COVID-19. The CDR3 DNA follows: TGTGCCAGTACCCGGGACAGGGGGCTGGAGACCCAGTACTTC. Amino acid sequence: CASTRDRGLETQYF.